This T cell receptor (beta chain) came from a study of CD8 T cells in ankylosing spondylitis. The V and J ends lost 6 bases and 2 bases, in that order; junction bases with no gene match: 0. CDR3 length equals 14 residues. A single record per CDR3 protein comes from TCRdb applying MiXCR to the 5' RACE reads. This table holds approximately 140,000 distinct CDR3 sequences, around 9.7% found once. This clonotype showed up many times. Antigen specificity is unknown. General study results and limits: The authors reported significant enrichment of disease-linked clones in matched ankylosing spondylitis synovial fluid. A TCR beta motif made of about 8 highly homologous variants seemed typical of ankylosing spondylitis blood. There were earlier reports of some motif variants in reactive arthritis synovial fluid and blood.

Material for sequencing was blood, either unsorted or a sorted T cell fraction (not recorded which). V usage is TRBV12-3 or TRBV12-4 and J usage is TRBJ2-7; 14 bases match TRBD2. This sequence originates from a male donor with ankylosing spondylitis or in good health (not recorded which). The CDR3 DNA reads as TGTGCCAGCAGGACTAGCGGGAGGGCCTACGAGCAGTACTTC. Its protein is CASRTSGRAYEQYF.